The rows below give T cell receptor beta chains drawn from one sample of a study of blood T cells in healthy people across ages. TCRdb used MiXCR to reprocess the 5' RACE reads, holding one entry per CDR3 protein. The sample yields 600,000 to 800,000 distinct CDR3 sequences, 52% seen once. Sequencing was performed on blood. These receptors were collected from a woman older than 75 in good health. Each CDR3 is given with its conserved first and last residue. Each record gives: CDR3 protein, CDR3 DNA, V gene, CDR3 length, J gene, D gene, clone size. A D gene is named only where the DNA matches it firmly. Rows give clone size only sometimes, using once, few, many, or a class for an expanded clone.

CSASGEKETQYF | TGCAGTGCTAGCGGAGAAAAAGAGACCCAGTACTTC | TRBV20-1 | 12 | TRBJ2-5 | NA | NA
CASSRDPSSYNSPLHF | TGTGCCAGCAGCCGGGACCCGAGCTCCTATAATTCACCCCTCCACTTT | TRBV5-5 | 16 | TRBJ1-6 | NA | many
CSVDTSGGLGGEQYF | TGCAGCGTCGACACTTCAGGGGGCCTGGGAGGTGAGCAGTACTTC | TRBV29-1 | 15 | TRBJ2-5 | TRBD1 | NA
CASSLGDRSQETQYF | TGTGCCAGCAGCTTAGGGGACAGATCTCAAGAGACCCAGTACTTC | TRBV7-9 | 15 | TRBJ2-5 | TRBD1 | few
CASSYSRGSTDTQYF | TGTGCCAGCAGTTACTCGAGGGGGAGCACAGATACGCAGTATTTT | TRBV6-4 | 15 | TRBJ2-3 | NA | NA
CAISVEVSGNYEQYF | TGTGCCATCAGTGTCGAGGTTAGCGGGAACTACGAGCAGTACTTC | TRBV10-3 | 15 | TRBJ2-7 | TRBD2 | NA
CASSQDQGPGANVLTF | TGCGCCAGCAGCCAGGACCAGGGGCCTGGGGCCAACGTCCTGACTTTC | TRBV4-3 | 16 | TRBJ2-6 | NA | NA
CASSDPRVNTEAFF | TGTGCCAGCAGTGACCCCAGGGTGAACACTGAAGCTTTCTTT | TRBV2 | 14 | TRBJ1-1 | NA | few
CASSYSTVAQGYEQYF | TGTGCCAGCAGTTACTCGACCGTCGCACAGGGTTACGAGCAGTACTTC | TRBV6-5 | 16 | TRBJ2-7 | NA | many
CASSFHREQFF | TGTGCCAGCAGCTTTCATCGTGAGCAGTTCTTC | TRBV7-2 | 11 | TRBJ2-1 | NA | NA
CSVGTEEGRGSYEQYF | TGCAGCGTTGGAACTGAGGAGGGGCGAGGCTCCTACGAGCAGTACTTC | TRBV29-1 | 16 | TRBJ2-7 | NA | NA
CSVIAGVNIQYF | TGCAGCGTCATAGCGGGGGTAAACATTCAGTACTTC | TRBV29-1 | 12 | TRBJ2-4 | TRBD2 | many
CASSPGTSGGARLDTQYF | TGTGCCAGCAGCCCCGGGACTAGCGGGGGGGCGCGGCTAGATACGCAGTATTTT | TRBV9 | 18 | TRBJ2-3 | TRBD2 | many
CASSAQNPSYEQYF | TGCGCCAGCAGTGCACAGAATCCCTCCTACGAGCAGTACTTC | TRBV5-1 | 14 | TRBJ2-7 | NA | many
CAWMPASQGPQHF | TGTGCCTGGATGCCCGCGAGCCAGGGGCCCCAGCATTTT | TRBV30 | 13 | TRBJ1-5 | NA | NA
CASSLVPQGAMIGEKLFF | TGCGCCAGCAGCTTGGTCCCTCAGGGGGCGATGATTGGTGAAAAACTGTTTTTT | TRBV5-1 | 18 | TRBJ1-4 | TRBD1 | NA
CASRVRGLQGPQHF | TGTGCCAGCAGGGTCCGAGGGCTTCAGGGGCCCCAGCATTTT | TRBV12-3/TRBV12-4 | 14 | TRBJ1-5 | NA | few
CASSLGTSGSNEQYF | TGCGCCAGCAGCCTCGGGACTAGCGGGAGTAACGAGCAGTACTTC | TRBV5-1 | 15 | TRBJ2-7 | TRBD2 | many
CASSPASRAGVAFF | TGTGCCAGCAGCCCCGCAAGCAGGGCAGGGGTAGCTTTCTTT | TRBV7-2 | 14 | TRBJ1-1 | NA | NA
CATSSIGQGSYGYTF | TGTGCCACCAGCAGCATTGGACAGGGGAGCTATGGCTACACCTTC | TRBV15 | 15 | TRBJ1-2 | TRBD1 | once
CASSGLAGGPLEQFF | TGTGCCAGCAGCGGGCTAGCGGGGGGGCCGCTTGAGCAGTTCTTC | TRBV9 | 15 | TRBJ2-1 | TRBD2 | few
CSVSGQGGTEAFF | TGCAGCGTTTCAGGACAGGGAGGCACTGAAGCTTTCTTT | TRBV29-1 | 13 | TRBJ1-1 | TRBD1 | many
CASCHWRQETQYF | TGTGCTAGTTGCCACTGGCGCCAAGAGACCCAGTACTTC | TRBV12-5 | 13 | TRBJ2-5 | NA | NA
CSVALAGPSSYNEQFF | TGCAGCGTTGCTCTAGCGGGGCCCAGCTCCTACAATGAGCAGTTCTTC | TRBV29-1 | 16 | TRBJ2-1 | TRBD2 | NA
CASSVGTGVYEQYF | TGCGCCAGCAGCGTAGGGACGGGAGTCTACGAGCAGTACTTC | TRBV5-1 | 14 | TRBJ2-7 | NA | NA
CSARAPIREEQYF | TGCAGTGCTAGGGCCCCAATTAGGGAGGAGCAGTACTTC | TRBV20-1 | 13 | TRBJ2-5 | NA | NA
CASSPLSRASYEQYF | TGTGCCAGCAGCCCTCTCAGTCGGGCCTCCTACGAGCAGTACTTC | TRBV3-1 | 15 | TRBJ2-7 | NA | NA
CASRNGGRGQSSYNSPLHF | TGTGCCAGCAGAAACGGCGGCAGGGGCCAAAGCTCCTATAATTCACCCCTCCACTTT | TRBV6-2/TRBV6-3 | 19 | TRBJ1-6 | NA | NA
CVSSLARDGNYGYTF | TGTGTCAGCAGCTTAGCCCGGGACGGTAACTATGGCTACACCTTC | TRBV6-6 | 15 | TRBJ1-2 | NA | NA
CASSPDETGLAGWDTQYF | TGCGCCAGCAGCCCAGACGAGACCGGACTAGCGGGATGGGATACGCAGTATTTT | TRBV5-1 | 18 | TRBJ2-3 | TRBD2 | many